This T cell receptor (beta chain) was retrieved from a study of CD8+ T cells in alopecia areata (dated by TCRdb to 2016 to 2019). With respect to the entire study: Treated patients were enrolled in an open-label pilot trial of oral tofacitinib at 5 to 10 mg twice daily for moderate-to-severe alopecia areata. Patients received tofacitinib for 6 to 18 months and were then followed off drug for 6 months to check for delayed response and recurrence. To study T cell clonal expansion in alopecia areata, the researchers applied high-throughput TCRbeta sequencing to both the C3H/HeJ mouse model and human patients. Human TCRbeta sequencing covered scalp tissue and sorted CD4+ and CD8+ peripheral blood T cells from patchy and totalis/universalis alopecia areata patients and healthy controls. Patients on tofacitinib were biopsied at baseline and after 4 and 24 weeks of treatment, and several of the patients also had a later scalp biopsy. Clonality in the scalp was compared among normal scalp (n=4), patchy alopecia areata scalp (n=8), and alopecia totalis/universalis scalp (n=8). RNA was obtained with the PAXgene miRNA kit for fixed scalp, the miRNeasy kit for PBMCs, and the RNeasy kit for mouse skin. TCRbeta CDR3 regions were amplified by immunoSEQ multiplex PCR with 35 Vbeta forward and 13 Jbeta reverse primers. Broader findings and caveats from the paper: Scalp TCR repertoire analysis is complicated because resident alphabeta T cells in normal human skin are also sequenced, whereas mouse skin is dominated by gammadelta T cells. Compared with normal scalp, lesional scalp had higher clonality and more expanded CD8+ clones, particularly in alopecia totalis/universalis, a pattern that suggests antigenic drive. Compared with mice, TCR sequences shared between patients were less clear, possibly partly because of HLA diversity across the patient population.

What the time point label conveys for this sample: baseline before oral tofacitinib. From alopecia areata patients, peripheral blood was collected along with lesional scalp punch biopsies. PBMCs were isolated by density centrifugation and stained for CD3, CD4 and CD8, after which CD4+ and CD8+ T cells were sorted on a FACSAria. The CDR3 sequence holds 14 residues, the cysteine and phenylalanine included. Of the read, only the CDR3 DNA is kept; its 42 bases are in frame from base 1. As encoded in the germline V gene, CDR1 is SQVTM while CDR2 is ANQGSEA. Relative to germline, V is 5 bases shorter and J is 1 base shorter, with 11 bases between their ends. The library came from the immunoSEQ multiplex PCR assay. To provide template for TCR sequencing, every sample had RNA extracted and reverse transcribed into cDNA. SuperScript III was used for first-strand cDNA synthesis, primed with a 2:1 mix of oligo-dT and random hexamers. A synthetic immune receptor repertoire was used to gauge amplification bias, and whatever bias remained was removed computationally. The study's own analysis went as follows. Raw reads were preprocessed to remove errors, and CDR3 was defined by IMGT conventions from the conserved cysteine to phenylalanine. Clonality was computed as 1 minus the Shannon entropy, with the entropy normalized by log2 of the number of productive unique TCRs. Whether scalp clones were CD4 or CD8 was inferred by matching scalp TCRbeta sequences against CD4 and CD8 repertoires sorted from blood. TCRdb obtained this table from immuneACCESS and retained in-frame rearrangements with V and J assigned. These tables miss some clones; where compared with another copy, unresolved V genes account for less than half of the shortfall, and the remainder is unexplained. V and J calls plus clone size are reproduced from that table; the DNA served to infer D and trimming. The sample table contains roughly 150,000 clones; only one count was recorded for about 60% of them. The top ten clonotypes cover under 6.5% of the sample.

Comments on this clone: Its antigen is currently not known. No much larger clone is present one base from it, and per-base qualities are unavailable.

This receptor was obtained from a human donor with alopecia areata. The V and J segments used are TRBV29-1 and TRBJ2-2; the D segment could be TRBD1, given 6 matching bases. Here the sequenced sample was CD4+ T cells sorted from blood, taken at week 0. CDR3 protein: CSVRGQMNTGELFF. The DNA sequence is given as TGCAGCGTTCGTGGACAGATGAACACCGGGGAGCTGTTTTTT.